Listed below are T cell receptor beta chains from one sample, sequenced in a study of shared clonotypes between healthy human individuals. The protocol was immunoSEQ multiplex PCR, while the TCRdb copy is restricted to in-frame clones and leaves out a portion. This table has 1.5 million to 2.5 million clones, less than 95% appearing once. The sample was naive CD8+ T cells sorted from blood. The receptor source for this set is a man aged 18 to 30 in good health. Both conserved end residues are part of each CDR3. A D gene is named only where the DNA matches it firmly.

CDR3aa: CASSGPRAGGPETQYF
d_gene: TRBD2
j_gene: TRBJ2-5
v_gene: TRBV9
len: 16

CDR3aa: CASSEDTRVLETGELFF
d_gene: .
j_gene: TRBJ2-2
v_gene: TRBV2
len: 17

CDR3aa: CASSRTGVNYGYTF
d_gene: TRBD1
j_gene: TRBJ1-2
v_gene: TRBV27
len: 14

CDR3aa: CASTWGNTEAFF
d_gene: .
j_gene: TRBJ1-1
v_gene: TRBV6-1
len: 12

CDR3aa: CASSSPGQGTGYTF
d_gene: TRBD1
j_gene: TRBJ1-2
v_gene: TRBV27
len: 14

CDR3aa: CASSPTGELNEKLFF
d_gene: TRBD1
j_gene: TRBJ1-4
v_gene: TRBV9
len: 15

CDR3aa: CASSPPFGTGEGGWNYEQYF
d_gene: TRBD1
j_gene: TRBJ2-7
v_gene: TRBV18
len: 20

CDR3aa: CASSSTTQGSAETNYGYTF
d_gene: .
j_gene: TRBJ1-2
v_gene: TRBV5-4
len: 19

CDR3aa: CASVGGRGSEQFF
d_gene: TRBD2
j_gene: TRBJ2-1
v_gene: TRBV30
len: 13

CDR3aa: CASSFKLAGGGPTDTQYF
d_gene: TRBD2
j_gene: TRBJ2-3
v_gene: TRBV28
len: 18

CDR3aa: CASRPGTGSRDTQYF
d_gene: TRBD1
j_gene: TRBJ2-3
v_gene: TRBV2
len: 15

CDR3aa: CASSQDPGIEAFF
d_gene: .
j_gene: TRBJ1-1
v_gene: TRBV4-1
len: 13

CDR3aa: CSVEDLRNTEAFF
d_gene: .
j_gene: TRBJ1-1
v_gene: TRBV29-1
len: 13

CDR3aa: CASSESYRQNEQFF
d_gene: .
j_gene: TRBJ2-1
v_gene: TRBV10-2
len: 14

CDR3aa: CASTLTREGNEQYF
d_gene: TRBD2
j_gene: TRBJ2-7
v_gene: TRBV11-2
len: 14

CDR3aa: CAISESPEETQYF
d_gene: .
j_gene: TRBJ2-5
v_gene: TRBV10-3
len: 13

CDR3aa: CASAHVAGGADTQYF
d_gene: TRBD2
j_gene: TRBJ2-3
v_gene: TRBV5-1
len: 15

CDR3aa: CAAGTGNSPLHF
d_gene: TRBD1
j_gene: TRBJ1-6
v_gene: TRBV19
len: 12

CDR3aa: CAADTNEKLFF
d_gene: .
j_gene: TRBJ1-4
v_gene: TRBV10-3
len: 11

CDR3aa: CASSLGVGWETQYF
d_gene: .
j_gene: TRBJ2-5
v_gene: TRBV7-8
len: 14

CDR3aa: CASSEVRGDTNTEAFF
d_gene: .
j_gene: TRBJ1-1
v_gene: TRBV6-1
len: 16

CDR3aa: CASSHSAGLQETQYF
d_gene: .
j_gene: TRBJ2-5
v_gene: TRBV4-1
len: 15

CDR3aa: CAISDPNKRGGPDTQYF
d_gene: TRBD2
j_gene: TRBJ2-3
v_gene: TRBV10-3
len: 17

CDR3aa: CASSFLTGVLGELFF
d_gene: TRBD1
j_gene: TRBJ2-2
v_gene: TRBV28
len: 15